What follows describes a single T cell receptor (beta chain). Its cognate antigen is unknown. CDR3 length: 17 residues. V lost 1 base, J lost 3 bases, and 18 bases lay in between. Germline lookup yields CDR1 SEHNR and CDR2 FQNEAQ (reference sequence). This record comes from a study of OX40 agonist ivuxolimab in advanced cancers. Using immunoSEQ multiplex PCR, the repertoire was profiled, and TCRdb retains in-frame clones only, with some absent. The data show around 140,000 clones, around nine tenths seen once. Overall study results and limits: Some nonresponders likewise displayed low normalized T-cell clonal expansion. Researchers report that CD8+ T cells had, on average, more expanded clones than CD4+.

This material consisted of CD4+ or CD8+ T cells sorted from blood, taken in a trial of the OX40 agonist ivuxolimab. The gene calls are TRBV7-9 and TRBJ1-1; a possible D gene is TRBD1 (6 bases). The sequence came from an adult with an advanced solid tumor such as melanoma, head and neck, liver or kidney cancer. The CDR3 coding sequence is TGTGCCAGCAGCTTAGTAGGGGGATCGGGTGCTGACACTGAAGCTTTCTTT. Its protein product is CASSLVGGSGADTEAFF.